Listed below are T cell receptor beta chains from one sample, sequenced in a study of blood T cells in healthy people across ages. A single record per CDR3 protein comes from TCRdb applying MiXCR to the 5' RACE reads. The sample contains about 1.8 million distinct CDR3 sequences, about 49% of which appear only once. The specimen was blood. The receptor set was obtained from a woman in her 40s in good health. The CDR3 runs from the conserved cysteine through the conserved F or W. Rows give clone size only sometimes, using once, few, many, or a class for an expanded clone.

clone_size,j_call,v_call,cdr3_aa
-,TRBJ1-2,TRBV20-1,CSARGGDGGYTF
-,TRBJ2-7,TRBV6-2/TRBV6-3,CASSYDAGFYEQYF
-,TRBJ2-7,TRBV7-2,CASSFFGQDYEQYF
many,TRBJ2-4,TRBV12-3/TRBV12-4,CASSTGTGGNIQYF
few,TRBJ2-7,TRBV10-3,CAISEGQSYEQYF
-,TRBJ2-1,TRBV28,CASSLRGAGARYNEQFF
-,TRBJ2-7,TRBV5-1,CASSLVAGKPAEQYF
-,TRBJ1-6,TRBV20-1,CSAERSGVNSPLHF
-,TRBJ2-7,TRBV11-2,CASSDSGGEYEQYF
few,TRBJ2-7,TRBV20-1,CSAGTTSSYEQYF